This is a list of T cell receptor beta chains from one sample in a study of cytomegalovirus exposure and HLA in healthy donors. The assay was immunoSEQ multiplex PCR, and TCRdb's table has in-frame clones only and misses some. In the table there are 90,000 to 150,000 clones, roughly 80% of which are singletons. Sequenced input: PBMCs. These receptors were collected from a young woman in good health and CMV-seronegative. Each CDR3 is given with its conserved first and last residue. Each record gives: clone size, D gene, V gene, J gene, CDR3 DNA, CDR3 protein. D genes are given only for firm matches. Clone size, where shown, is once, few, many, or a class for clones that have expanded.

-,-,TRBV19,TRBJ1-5,TGTGCCAGTAGTCTGGGCCTGCCCCGGCCCCAGCATTTT,CASSLGLPRPQHF
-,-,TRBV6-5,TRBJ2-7,TGTGCCAGCAGTTACTCTGGGGGGGCCGCCTACGAGCAGTACTTC,CASSYSGGAAYEQYF
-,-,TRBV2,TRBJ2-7,TGTGCCAGCAGTGACAGGCAGACCTACGAGCAGTACTTC,CASSDRQTYEQYF
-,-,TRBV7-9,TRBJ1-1,TGTGCCAGCAGCTTAGACATCGGGATAGCTTTCTTT,CASSLDIGIAFF
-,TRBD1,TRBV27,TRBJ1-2,TGTGCCAGCAGTTTAGGGGGACAGGGGCAGGGCTACACCTTC,CASSLGGQGQGYTF
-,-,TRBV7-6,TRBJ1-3,TGTGCCAGCAGCTCGGGAGGACAGATCCACTCTGGAAACACCATATATTTT,CASSSGGQIHSGNTIYF
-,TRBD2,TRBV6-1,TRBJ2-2,TGTGCCAGCAGTTCCACTAGCGTTCCAACCGGGGAGCTGTTTTTT,CASSSTSVPTGELFF
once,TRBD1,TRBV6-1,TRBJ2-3,TGTGCCAGCTGGGACAGGGACTTCACAGATACGCAGTATTTT,CASWDRDFTDTQYF
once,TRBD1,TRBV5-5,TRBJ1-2,TGTGCCAGCAGCTCCAAAGGGACAGGCGCTACTAACTATGGCTACACCTTC,CASSSKGTGATNYGYTF
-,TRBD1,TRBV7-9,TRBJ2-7,TGTGCCAGCAGCTCAACAGGGGGCCCCTACGAGCAGTACTTC,CASSSTGGPYEQYF
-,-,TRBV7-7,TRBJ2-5,TGTGCTAGCAGCTTAGGGGGGGACAGGAGGGAGACCCAGTACTTC,CASSLGGDRRETQYF
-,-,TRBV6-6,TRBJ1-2,TGTGCCAGCACCCTCGGTAAACCTAACTATGGCTACACCTTC,CASTLGKPNYGYTF